This TCR beta chain was sequenced in a study of T cell responses to AZD1222 COVID-19 vaccine. In the study overall: Pooled in the analysis were second doses at about 4 or about 12 weeks.

The CDR3 consists of 14 residues. Germline CDR1 and CDR2: LNHDA and SQIVND (reference sequence). After removal of 5 bases from V and 10 bases from J, the junction contained 11 bases not matched to a gene. General study findings and limits: Spike-specific TCR breadth and depth were elevated following two AZD1222 doses. Researchers took repertoire samples only after the peak T cell response had come. Nearly half of the spike-specific TCRs reportedly recognize variant regions that carry no mutations.

With respect to this clone: As yet, its antigen is unknown.

Clones were read by immunoSEQ multiplex PCR, and TCRdb kept only the in-frame ones, dropping some. The table lists 95,000 to 150,000 clones, approximately 85% of them singletons, with 9% to 9.5% in the top ten. This specimen consisted of peripheral blood, obtained on day 0 of AZD1222 vaccination. This TCR came from an adult in good health. This rearrangement joins TRBV19 to TRBJ2-1, with TRBD1 matching 7 bases. CDR3 loop: CASSVIQGIGEQFF. DNA of the CDR3: TGTGCCAGTAGTGTCATACAGGGGATAGGGGAGCAGTTCTTC.